The following is a TCR beta chain sequence with its context. The source of the sample is a study of blood T cell repertoires in COVID-19. Study context: The study drew acute and convalescent COVID-19 samples from the United States, Italy and Spain. Sample material is recorded as cDNA or gDNA derived from T cells, B-cell-depleted T cells, or PBMCs.

Which cohort a participant joined came from the clinical history participants gave. Cohort 3 donors were reported recovered after two negative PCRs, clearance, or symptom resolution. The table came from immunoSEQ multiplex PCR; TCRdb's copy has only in-frame clones and leaves some out. Among a few hundred thousand clones listed, approximately 85% were seen once. The receptor comes from a man younger than 40 who had recovered from COVID-19. The sequenced sample was PBMCs or T cells enriched from blood (not recorded which).

CDR3 loop: CASSLTPGGKDTIYF. The CDR3 DNA reads TGTGCCAGCAGCTTGACACCAGGGGGCAAGGACACCATATATTTT. The chain combines TRBV7-6 with TRBJ1-3, with TRBD1 matching 8 bases. The CDR3 totals 15 residues. Germline loops: CDR1 SGHVS, CDR2 FNYEAQ. Trimming took 3 bases from V and 8 from J; bases not matched to a gene: 9.